These 26 T cell receptor beta chains originate from one sample sequenced in a study of identical twins. TCRdb ran MiXCR on the 5' RACE reads and lists one entry per CDR3 protein. The table shows some 630,000 distinct CDR3 sequences, with around 7.4% occurring only once. The sample also formed part of further work on yellow fever vaccine responses in identical twins.

Sequencing was carried out using PBMCs. Receptors originate from a woman in her late teens or twenties in good health.

There are a few counts of this clonotype. This rearrangement joins TRBV6-2 or TRBV6-3 to TRBJ1-5, with D possibly matching TRBD1 (6 bases). CDR3 length: 16 amino acids. The V gene lost 5 bases and the J gene lost 3 bases, with 17 bases spanning the gap. Looked up from germline, CDR1 is MNHEY and CDR2 is SVGEGT. CDR3 protein: CASSTGQTVPNQPQHF. CDR3 DNA: TGTGCCAGCAGTACCGGACAGACCGTCCCCAATCAGCCCCAGCATTTT.

This clonotype has just a few counts. The chain is built from TRBV12-3 or TRBV12-4 and TRBJ2-1, with a possible D match to TRBD2 (5 bases). V was shortened by 6 bases and J by 7 bases, with 13 bases between the two germline ends. The CDR3 length is 13 residues. Written as DNA, the CDR3 is TGTGCCAGCAGCTACACTCCGGGGAATGAGCAGTTCTTC. Amino acids: CASSYTPGNEQFF.

This clonotype was counted a few times. The chain recombines TRBV5-5 with TRBJ1-2, with D perhaps TRBD1 (6 bases). The V end lost 4 bases, the J end lost 4 bases, and 20 bases lay between the germline ends. Germline V gene data show CDR1 as SGHKS and CDR2 as YYEKEE (reference sequence). CDR3 length: 16 amino acids. The CDR3 DNA sequence: TGTGCCAGCAGCCTAGGGACGGGACACCAGTCCTATGGCTACACCTTC. Translating it yields CASSLGTGHQSYGYTF.

This clonotype showed up just a few times. The chain employs TRBV29-1 and TRBJ2-2, with D perhaps matching TRBD2 (6 bases). CDR3 length: 14 residues. V shed 4 bases and J shed 4 bases, with 13 bases lying between them. Looked up from germline, CDR1 is SQVTM and CDR2 is ANQGSEA. CDR3 residues: CSVGGEGGTGELFF. CDR3 sequence (DNA): TGCAGCGTTGGCGGGGAAGGAGGCACCGGGGAGCTGTTTTTT.

V usage is TRBV5-5 and J usage is TRBJ2-7; TRBD1 aligns across 10 bases. The CDR3 is 15 amino acids. Germline-derived CDR1 and CDR2 are SGHKS and YYEKEE (reference sequence). V was clipped by 3 bases and J by 4 bases; unmatched bases: 7. In DNA, the CDR3 is TGTGCCAGCAGCTACCCAGGGGGACAGGGGTACGAGCAGTACTTC. Translation gives CASSYPGGQGYEQYF.

Ten or more counts support this clonotype. CDR3 in amino acids: CASSLASSGGYNEQFF. The CDR3 DNA is TGTGCCAGCAGCTTGGCGTCTAGCGGAGGCTACAATGAGCAGTTCTTC. The chain uses TRBV5-4 and TRBJ2-1, with 7 positions matching TRBD2. The CDR3 spans 16 residues. V dropped 0 bases and J dropped 3; count of bases not matched to a gene: 6. CDR1 is SGHNT and CDR2 is YYREEE in the germline V gene (reference sequence).

CDR3 coding DNA: TGTGCCAGCTCACCCTGGCGGGAGGGGACTTCTGAGCAGTTCTTC. This sequence encodes CASSPWREGTSEQFF. The gene calls are TRBV18 and TRBJ2-1, with TRBD2 matching over 9 bases. CDR3 size: 15 residues. CDR1 and CDR2 (germline): KGHSH, LQKENI. V was clipped by 3 bases and J by 9 bases; unmatched bases: 9.

This clonotype was counted ten times or more. V and J are TRBV12-3 or TRBV12-4 and TRBJ1-5; weak D call: TRBD1 (5 bases). The CDR3 loop spans 13 amino acids. The V and J ends lost 4 bases and 7 bases respectively, with 11 bases between them. Here the CDR3 reads CASSSTVRQPQHF. The CDR3 region has the DNA TGTGCCAGCAGTTCGACAGTTCGACAGCCCCAGCATTTT.

Only a few counts were recorded for this clonotype. V usage is TRBV2 and J usage is TRBJ2-4, with 13 bases lining up with TRBD2. The CDR3 has 15 amino acids. With 5 bases clipped from V and 6 bases from J, the junction kept 4 bases outside the gene matches. In germline, CDR1 is SNHLY, CDR2 FYNNEI. The CDR3 reads CASSFRTSGGNIQYF. Here the CDR3 DNA reads TGTGCCAGCAGTTTCCGGACTAGCGGGGGAAACATTCAGTACTTC.

This clonotype was seen at least ten times. The gene calls are TRBV4-1 and TRBJ2-7; the D gene could be TRBD1 or TRBD2 (5 bases each). Germline values: CDR1 MGHRA, CDR2 YSYEKL. V was trimmed by 0 bases and J by 0 bases, leaving 21 bases between them. The CDR3 contains 19 residues. CDR3 region: CASSQDLLHSRGVSYEQYF. The CDR3 bases are TGCGCCAGCAGCCAAGATTTGCTTCACAGTAGGGGAGTCTCCTACGAGCAGTACTTC.

The sample holds many counts of this clonotype. This chain connects TRBV5-1 to TRBJ1-3, with D tentatively TRBD1 (6 bases). Germline V gene sequence: CDR1 SGHRS, CDR2 YFSETQ. CDR3 length: 15 amino acids. V was pared by 0 bases and J by 0 bases, with 7 bases between. The CDR3 is CASSLEQGSGNTIYF. In DNA form, the CDR3 reads TGCGCCAGCAGCTTGGAACAGGGCTCTGGAAACACCATATATTTT.

This clonotype was counted between two and nine times. At one boundary the junction diverges from the germline segment, which might be a read error. The chain has TRBV7-9 and TRBJ2-7; D may be TRBD1 (6 bases). The CDR3 contains 15 residues. The germline V gene encodes CDR1 SEHNR and CDR2 FQNEAQ (reference sequence). The CDR3 reads CASSSSAQQGYKQYF. DNA for the CDR3: TGTGCCAGCAGCTCCAGCGCACAACAGGGCTACAAGCAGTACTTC.

V and J are TRBV24-1 and TRBJ2-7, with TRBD1 as a possible D gene (6 bases). The CDR3 totals 17 residues. Looked up from germline, CDR1 is KGHDR and CDR2 is SFDVKD. V was clipped by 9 bases and J by 2 bases, with 25 bases between them. The CDR3 bases are TGTGCCACCGGAGCCTGGGGACAAAAGCCACCCACCTACGAGCAGTACTTC. Protein product: CATGAWGQKPPTYEQYF.

This clonotype occurred a few times. The chain has TRBV27 and TRBJ2-1, with 12 bases identical to TRBD2. V was clipped by 5 bases and J by 7 bases; unmatched bases: 9. This CDR3 spans 16 amino acids. The germline V gene has CDR1 MNHEY and CDR2 SMNVEV (reference sequence). CDR3: CASSASTSGGWNEQFF. As DNA, the CDR3 is TGTGCCAGCAGTGCCTCGACTAGCGGGGGTTGGAATGAGCAGTTCTTC.

This clonotype was seen only a few times. CDR3 nucleotides: TGTGCCAGCAGCCCCGTGGGGACAGGGGGCTACGAGCAGTACTTC. Its translation is CASSPVGTGGYEQYF. This rearrangement joins TRBV5-8 to TRBJ2-7, with 11 nucleotides matching TRBD1. J was trimmed by 3 bases and V by 4 bases; bases with no gene match: 6. The CDR3 covers 15 residues. The germline V gene encodes CDR1 SGHTS and CDR2 YDEGEE. Looking up the rest from reference TRBV5-8 and TRBJ2-7 gives the full variable domain: EAGVTQSPTHLIKTRGQQATLRCSPISGHTSVYWYQQALGLGLQFLLWYDEGEERNRGNFPPRFSGRQFPNYSSELNVNALELEDSALYLCASSPVGTGGYEQYFGPGTRLTVT.

CDR3 sequence reads: CASSGGVGYEQYV. CDR3 DNA sequence: TGTGCCAGCAGCGGAGGGGTCGGCTACGAGCAGTACGTC. This chain links TRBV7-2 with TRBJ2-7; perhaps TRBD2 as D (6 bases). Germline values: CDR1 SGHTA, CDR2 FQGNSA. The CDR3 consists of 13 residues. With 5 bases removed from V and 3 bases from J, the gap between germline ends came to 11 bases.

This clonotype was detected many times. The gene calls are TRBV9 and TRBJ2-1; D possibly uses TRBD1 or TRBD2 (5 bases each). Germline values: CDR1 SGDLS, CDR2 YYNGEE. This CDR3 contains 19 residues. V lost 4 bases, J lost 0 bases, and 23 bases lay in between. The CDR3 here is CASSPRGASGSSSYNEQFF. DNA for the CDR3: TGTGCCAGCAGCCCCAGAGGGGCGTCAGGGTCTAGCTCCTACAATGAGCAGTTCTTC.

V is TRBV10-3 and J is TRBJ2-1, with 12 bases fitting TRBD2. V lost 8 bases to trimming and J lost 9 bases; unmatched junction nucleotides: 14. The CDR3 runs 16 residues. The V gene's germline CDR1 is ENHRY and CDR2 SYGVKD. This CDR3 reads CAICGVQTSGSGEQFF. In DNA form, the CDR3 reads TGTGCCATCTGTGGGGTCCAGACTAGCGGGAGTGGTGAGCAGTTCTTC.

This clonotype showed up many times. One end of the junction does not line up with germline, which may come from a read error. The rearrangement links TRBV12-3 or TRBV12-4 to TRBJ2-1; 16 positions agree with TRBD2. The CDR3 consists of 16 residues. CDR3 sequence reads: CASSPGLAGGYNEQFF. The CDR3 bases are TGCGCCAGCAGCCCGGGACTAGCGGGAGGGTACAATGAGCAGTTCTTC.

This clonotype came up many times. V is TRBV3-1 and J is TRBJ2-3, with no clear D. The ends were cut back, 0 bases at V and 5 bases at J, with 15 bases in the middle. The CDR3 length is 16 residues. CDR1 and CDR2 (germline): LGHDT, YNNKEL (reference sequence). The CDR3 DNA follows: TGTGCCAGCAGCCAAGATGCGACGAGCTGGGGAGATACGCAGTATTTT. This gives the protein CASSQDATSWGDTQYF.

This clonotype was picked up many times. CDR3 DNA sequence: TGCAGCGTTGAAGACGAGACAGGGGTGAACACTGAAGCTTTCTTT. It encodes CSVEDETGVNTEAFF. The chain links TRBV29-1 to TRBJ1-1; 8 nucleotides line up with TRBD1. The germline gives CDR1 SQVTM, CDR2 ANQGSEA. The CDR3 contains 15 residues. V was clipped by 0 bases and J by 0 bases; unmatched bases: 3.

This clonotype was recorded a few times. The chain links TRBV20-1 to TRBJ2-3; D is undetermined. The CDR3 loop spans 11 amino acids. V dropped 5 bases and J dropped 6 bases, with 9 bases sitting between them. Germline CDR1 DFQATT, CDR2 SNEGSKA (reference sequence). The CDR3 coding sequence is TGCAGTGCTCCCACGCTCGATACGCAGTATTTT. Its protein is CSAPTLDTQYF.

This clonotype was seen only a few times. CDR3 nucleotides: TGTGCCAGCAGCTTGGCTACGGGAAACGAGCAGTACTTC. Translation gives CASSLATGNEQYF. The chain couples TRBV5-6 to TRBJ2-7, with D possibly TRBD2 on 5 matching bases. The ends were cut back, 0 bases at V and 5 bases at J, with 9 bases in the middle. Germline V gene data show CDR1 as SGHDT and CDR2 as YYEEEE. This CDR3 has 13 amino acids.

This clonotype appeared many times. The chain employs TRBV20-1 and TRBJ2-7, with D perhaps given as TRBD1 or TRBD2 (5 bases each). V was cut by 6 bases and J by 3 bases, with 12 bases left in between. There are 12 residues in the CDR3. From germline, CDR1 is DFQATT and CDR2 SNEGSKA (reference sequence). The CDR3 here is CSARDGGYEQYF. CDR3 bases: TGCAGTGCCCGGGACGGAGGCTACGAGCAGTACTTC.

This clonotype was observed a few times. The chain recombines TRBV28 with TRBJ1-5; 9 nucleotides match TRBD1. V lost 5 bases to trimming and J lost 11 bases; unmatched junction nucleotides: 7. Per the germline V gene, CDR1 is MDHEN and CDR2 is SYDVKM. The CDR3 consists of 13 residues. CDR3 region: CASSRDRDRSQHF. Written as DNA, the CDR3 is TGTGCCAGCAGTAGGGACAGGGATCGGTCCCAGCATTTT.

This clonotype was seen more than once but under ten times. The V and J genes are TRBV15 and TRBJ2-3, with D maybe TRBD2 (6 bases). The CDR3 has 15 amino acids. Trimming left V 8 bases short and J 1 base short, with 16 bases between. Per germline, CDR1 LNHNV and CDR2 YYDKDF (reference sequence). The CDR3 is CATRNRDSGTDTQYF. CDR3 bases: TGTGCCACCCGAAACCGGGACTCTGGCACAGATACGCAGTATTTT.